The 30 T cell receptor beta chains in this list originate from one sample, sequenced in a study of blood T cell repertoires in COVID-19 (TCRdb year 2020). Library generation was performed with the immunoSEQ multiplex PCR assay. The table was pulled from immuneACCESS by TCRdb, which kept in-frame rearrangements only. Such tables lose some clones; where checked, under half of the loss comes from unresolved V genes, and the rest has no known cause. This sample has approximately 200,000 clones in its table, and around 80% of those were observed once. 6.9% of the sample lies in the top ten. The specimen was peripheral blood. All receptors derive from a human donor with acute or convalescent COVID-19. The donor label of this sample is uncertain.

The V call is TRBV5-1, the J call TRBJ2-7; 10 bases match TRBD1. This CDR3 comprises 15 residues. The germline V gene has CDR1 SGHRS and CDR2 YFSETQ. V dropped 0 bases and J dropped 2; count of bases not matched to a gene: 2. This CDR3 is CASSLGGQGAYEQYF. In nucleotides, the CDR3 is TGCGCCAGCAGCTTGGGAGGACAGGGGGCCTACGAGCAGTACTTC.

This clone was seen many times. The gene calls are TRBV5-4 and TRBJ1-6, with TRBD1 matching 7 bases. Germline CDR1 and CDR2: SGHNT and YYREEE (reference sequence). CDR3 length: 15 amino acids. V shed 4 bases, J shed 6 bases, and the junction held 7 bases outside the gene matches. The CDR3 loop is CASSNTGVPNSPLHF. DNA of the CDR3: TGTGCCAGCAGCAATACAGGGGTACCTAATTCACCCCTCCACTTT.

The chain combines TRBV24-1 with TRBJ2-2; TRBD2 matches at 7 bases. V shed 5 bases, J shed 1 base, and the junction held 6 bases outside the gene matches. Germline V gene lookup returns CDR1 KGHDR and CDR2 SFDVKD. The CDR3 is 16 amino acids. CDR3 sequence: CATSASSGMNTGELFF. In DNA form, the CDR3 reads TGTGCCACCAGTGCCTCTAGCGGCATGAACACCGGGGAGCTGTTTTTT.

The rearrangement links TRBV5-1 to TRBJ2-3, with 7 bases lining up with TRBD2. The CDR3 consists of 15 residues. Per the germline V gene, CDR1 is SGHRS and CDR2 is YFSETQ. J gave up 2 bases and V 5 bases, and 8 bases lay outside the gene matches. DNA of the CDR3: TGCGCCAGCAGTTACCGGGACTACAACACAGATACGCAGTATTTT. Translated, it gives CASSYRDYNTDTQYF. The full variable domain, in which reference TRBV5-1 and TRBJ2-3 provide the parts outside the CDR3, is KAGVTQTPRYLIKTRGQQVTLSCSPISGHRSVSWYQQTPGQGLQFLFEYFSETQRNKGNFPGRFSGRQFSNSRSEMNVSTLELGDSALYLCASSYRDYNTDTQYFGPGTRLTVL.

The chain has TRBV28 and TRBJ1-5; D gene unclear. In germline, CDR1 is MDHEN, CDR2 SYDVKM. The length of the CDR3 is 12 residues. Trimming took off 4 bases at V and 12 bases at J, with 13 bases between the two ends. CDR3 in DNA: TGTGCCAGCAGTTCCAGACTGTACAACCAGCATTTT. Translating gives CASSSRLYNQHF.

CDR3 amino acids: CASSSRTGVRANTEAFF. CDR3 nucleotides: TGTGCCAGCAGCTCAAGGACAGGGGTAAGGGCGAACACTGAAGCTTTCTTT. V is TRBV7-9 and J is TRBJ1-1; 9 positions match TRBD1. The germline V gene encodes CDR1 SEHNR and CDR2 FQNEAQ (reference sequence). This CDR3 has 17 amino acids. The J segment lost 1 base and the V segment lost 4 bases, leaving 10 bases of the junction unmatched.

This chain connects TRBV23-1 to TRBJ2-7; 9 bases fit TRBD1. TRBV23-1 has ORF status, its function being uncertain. This CDR3 comprises 19 residues. The V and J ends lost 2 bases and 6 bases, in that order; junction bases with no gene match: 20. CDR3 DNA sequence: TGCGCCAGCAGTCAAATCGACTCACAGGGGGCGCTCCCTAGGGGCGAGCAGTACTTC. Its protein is CASSQIDSQGALPRGEQYF.

A word on this clone: One junction end does not reproduce the germline sequence, and a read error may be involved. The gene calls are TRBV28 and TRBJ2-3; 8 nucleotides line up with TRBD1. There are 14 residues in the CDR3. CDR1 MDHEN and CDR2 SYDVKM come from the germline V gene. The CDR3 DNA is TGTGCCAGCAGTCCCCCAGGGGGCACCGATACGCAGTATTTT. Amino acid sequence: CASSPPGGTDTQYF.

This chain connects TRBV29-1 to TRBJ1-3; D not resolved. CDR3 length equals 15 residues. CDR1 and CDR2 from the germline V gene are SQVTM and ANQGSEA. V was pared by 6 bases and J by 0 bases, with 15 bases between. The CDR3 bases are TGCAGCGTCACACTGGGCCTAAGCTCTGGAAACACCATATATTTT. This encodes CSVTLGLSSGNTIYF.

The V call is TRBV28, the J call TRBJ1-2; maybe TRBD1 (5 bases). The V end lost 5 bases, the J end lost 7 bases, and 23 bases lay between the germline ends. Germline V gene lookup returns CDR1 MDHEN and CDR2 SYDVKM. CDR3 size: 16 residues. The CDR3 spells CASSLMGGRGRSGYTF. CDR3 nucleotide sequence: TGTGCCAGCAGTCTTATGGGGGGTAGGGGCAGGTCTGGCTACACCTTC.

V usage is TRBV6-5 and J usage is TRBJ2-7, with 8 positions matching TRBD2. This CDR3 comprises 16 residues. Germline-derived CDR1 and CDR2 are MNHEY and SVGAGI. V trimming: 2 bases; J trimming: 2 bases; junction bases outside the gene matches: 8. CDR3: CASSYRTSGITYEQYF. The CDR3 DNA reads TGTGCCAGCAGTTACCGAACTAGCGGAATCACCTACGAGCAGTACTTC.

This clone was seen only a few times. The V call is TRBV30, the J call TRBJ1-1, with D possibly being TRBD1 (5 bases). The CDR3 sequence is 11 residues long. Germline lookup yields CDR1 GTSNPN and CDR2 SVGIG (reference sequence). Trimming removed 3 bases from V and 11 bases from J, with 13 bases in between. DNA for the CDR3: TGTGCCTGGAGCCCCCAGGGCTCGGCTTTCTTT. It yields the protein CAWSPQGSAFF.

The chain is built from TRBV5-1 and TRBJ2-7, with 8 bases fitting TRBD2. This CDR3 has 13 residues. Germline-derived CDR1 and CDR2 are SGHRS and YFSETQ. After removal of 2 bases from V and 3 bases from J, the junction contained 1 base not matched to a gene. CDR3 nucleotide sequence: TGCGCCAGCAGCTTACTAGCGGACTACGAGCAGTACTTC. This translates into CASSLLADYEQYF.

The V gene is TRBV7-2, the J gene TRBJ2-7, with D possibly being TRBD2 (5 bases). V lost 5 bases, J lost 3 bases, and 11 bases lay in between. The CDR3 is 13 amino acids. Per germline, CDR1 SGHTA and CDR2 FQGNSA. CDR3 sequence: CASSLLVFYEQYF. CDR3 nucleotide sequence: TGTGCCAGCAGCCTACTAGTTTTCTACGAGCAGTACTTC. The full variable domain, with the rest looked up from reference TRBV7-2 and TRBJ2-7, is GAGVSQSPSNKVTEKGKDVELRCDPISGHTALYWYRQSLGQGLEFLIYFQGNSAPDKSGLPSDRFSAERTGGSVSTLTIQRTQQEDSAVYLCASSLLVFYEQYFGPGTRLTVT.

This clone came up once. The DNA for the CDR3 is TGTGCCAGTAGCGCCCAGTCCGTCTCTGGAAACACCATATATTTT. It yields the protein CASSAQSVSGNTIYF. The chain joins TRBV19 to TRBJ1-3; D unclear. V dropped 6 bases and J dropped 0 bases, with 12 bases sitting between them. CDR1 and CDR2 from the germline V gene are LNHDA and SQIVND (reference sequence). CDR3 length: 15 residues.

The chain carries TRBV7-8 and TRBJ1-2, with D hard to call. Between the trimmed V and J ends, which lost 5 bases and 7 bases, there was a span of 17 bases. CDR1 and CDR2 (germline): SGHVS, FQNEAQ. CDR3 length equals 14 residues. The CDR3 bases are TGTGCCAGCAGCCCACGTCAGAGGGCTGGTGGCTACACCTTC. Translated, it gives CASSPRQRAGGYTF.

V usage is TRBV3-1 (or the pseudogene TRBV3-2) and J usage is TRBJ2-1; a weak D match, TRBD2 (5 bases). Trimming cost V 4 bases and J 10 bases, with 14 bases left between them. This CDR3 has 13 residues. Germline assignment: CDR1 LGHDT and CDR2 YNNKEL (reference sequence). This CDR3 is CASSLSAPGEQFF. The CDR3 DNA is TGTGCCAGCAGCCTTAGCGCCCCCGGGGAGCAGTTCTTC.

The V call is TRBV5-1, the J call TRBJ1-5; 8 bases line up with TRBD1. Unmatched junction bases numbered 5, after V lost 0 bases and J lost 6 bases. The CDR3 totals 15 residues. Germline CDR1 SGHRS, CDR2 YFSETQ. The CDR3 loop reads CASSLGTGYGQPQHF. In nucleotides, the CDR3 is TGCGCCAGCAGCTTGGGGACAGGGTACGGTCAGCCCCAGCATTTT.

The V gene is TRBV6-6, the J gene TRBJ1-6; D might be TRBD1 (6 bases). The V end was cut by 7 bases, the J end by 7 bases, with 17 bases between. In germline, CDR1 is MNHNY, CDR2 SVGAGI (reference sequence). The CDR3 totals 15 residues. In DNA, the CDR3 is TGTGCCAGCACCCTAACCTGGACAGTAAATTCACCCCTCCACTTT. Its translation is CASTLTWTVNSPLHF.

The chain carries TRBV6-5 and TRBJ2-2, with TRBD1 as a possible D gene (5 bases). This CDR3 contains 12 residues. V shed 6 bases and J shed 6 bases, with 8 bases lying between them. CDR1 and CDR2 from the germline V gene are MNHEY and SVGAGI. The CDR3 nucleotides read TGTGCCAGCAGCAGGGTTTCCGGGGAGCTGTTTTTT. Translating it yields CASSRVSGELFF.

The chain is built from TRBV30 and TRBJ1-1, with TRBD1 matching 8 bases. Germline CDR1 and CDR2: GTSNPN and SVGIG (reference sequence). The CDR3 loop spans 13 amino acids. Trimming at V came to 5 bases and at J to 3 bases, leaving 5 bases not matched to a gene. CDR3 in amino acids: CAWDRGAHTEAFF. The CDR3 DNA reads TGTGCCTGGGACAGGGGCGCACACACTGAAGCTTTCTTT.

Comments on this clone: Other DNA sequences in the same sample also yield this CDR3. This chain connects TRBV7-3 to TRBJ2-7; 7 positions match TRBD1. The CDR3 is made up of 15 amino acids. V was clipped by 1 base and J by 4 bases; unmatched bases: 7. The germline gives CDR1 SGHTA, CDR2 FQGTGA. CDR3 sequence reads: CASSLRRGGDYEQYF. CDR3 sequence (DNA): TGTGCCAGCAGCTTAAGACGAGGGGGCGATTACGAGCAGTACTTC.

This clone showed up just once. This chain uses TRBV5-4 with TRBJ1-2; 7 bases are a match to TRBD1. The CDR3 has 13 amino acids. V gave up 3 bases and J gave up 6 bases; unmatched junction bases: 5. Germline lookup yields CDR1 SGHNT and CDR2 YYREEE (reference sequence). The CDR3 coding sequence is TGTGCCAGCAGCTCCGACAGGGTAAATGGCTACACCTTC. Translating it yields CASSSDRVNGYTF. Filled out from reference TRBV5-4 and TRBJ1-2, the complete variable domain reads ETGVTQSPTHLIKTRGQQVTLRCSSQSGHNTVSWYQQALGQGPQFIFQYYREEENGRGNFPPRFSGLQFPNYSSELNVNALELDDSALYLCASSSDRVNGYTFGSGTRLTVV.

This chain connects TRBV3-1 (or the pseudogene TRBV3-2) to TRBJ2-2; 9 bases match TRBD1. The CDR3 loop spans 16 amino acids. V gave up 4 bases and J gave up 1 base; unmatched junction bases: 4. From germline, CDR1 is LGHDT and CDR2 YNNKEL (reference sequence). CDR3 amino acids: CASSRGTGLNTGELFF. The CDR3 nucleotides read TGTGCCAGCAGCCGGGGGACAGGGCTGAACACCGGGGAGCTGTTTTTT.

The V call is TRBV7-2, the J call TRBJ2-7; TRBD2 matches at 7 bases. The length of the CDR3 is 15 residues. The V gene end was trimmed by 6 bases and the J gene end by 2 bases; junction bases not matched to a gene: 10. CDR1 is SGHTA and CDR2 is FQGNSA in the germline V gene. DNA for the CDR3: TGTGCCAGCAGTCCCGGGGCGGGAGCCACCTACGAGCAGTACTTC. This sequence encodes CASSPGAGATYEQYF.

J is TRBJ1-1 and V is TRBV6-5, with D possibly being TRBD1 (5 bases). The CDR3 runs 13 residues. From germline, CDR1 is MNHEY and CDR2 SVGAGI. Deletions cut 0 bases from V and 6 bases from J, with 8 bases between. Written as DNA, the CDR3 is TGTGCCAGCAGTTACTCGAGCAGGGCTGAAGCTTTCTTT. As protein: CASSYSSRAEAFF.

This rearrangement joins TRBV7-8 to TRBJ2-7; 9 bases fit TRBD1. CDR3 size: 14 residues. Germline CDR1 and CDR2: SGHVS and FQNEAQ. After removal of 5 bases from V and 3 bases from J, the junction contained 5 bases not matched to a gene. The DNA of the CDR3 is TGTGCCAGCAGCCGGACAGGGGCCGTCTACGAGCAGTACTTC. This translates into CASSRTGAVYEQYF.

CDR3 protein: CASSTLTGGSVQPQHF. CDR3 in DNA: TGTGCCAGCAGTACCCTGACAGGGGGCTCGGTTCAGCCCCAGCATTTT. This rearrangement joins TRBV27 to TRBJ1-5, with 10 bases fitting TRBD1. J lost 6 bases, V lost 5 bases, and 10 bases had no gene match. This CDR3 has 16 residues. The germline gives CDR1 MNHEY, CDR2 SMNVEV (reference sequence).

The V gene is TRBV27, the J gene TRBJ1-5; D remains unclear. V was pared by 6 bases and J by 6 bases, with 12 bases between. Per the germline V gene, CDR1 is MNHEY and CDR2 is SMNVEV (reference sequence). This CDR3 has 13 amino acids. The CDR3 DNA reads as TGTGCCAGCAGCCGGTACCTCTTTCAGCCCCAGCATTTT. This codes for CASSRYLFQPQHF.

The chain combines TRBV27 with TRBJ2-6; 7 bases match TRBD2. CDR1 is MNHEY, CDR2 SMNVEV, per germline (reference sequence). Unmatched junction bases numbered 5, after V lost 4 bases and J lost 2 bases. This CDR3 is 16 amino acids long. The CDR3 protein is CASSSSSGAGANVLTF. In nucleotides, the CDR3 is TGTGCCAGCAGTTCCTCTAGCGGCGCTGGGGCCAACGTCCTGACTTTC.